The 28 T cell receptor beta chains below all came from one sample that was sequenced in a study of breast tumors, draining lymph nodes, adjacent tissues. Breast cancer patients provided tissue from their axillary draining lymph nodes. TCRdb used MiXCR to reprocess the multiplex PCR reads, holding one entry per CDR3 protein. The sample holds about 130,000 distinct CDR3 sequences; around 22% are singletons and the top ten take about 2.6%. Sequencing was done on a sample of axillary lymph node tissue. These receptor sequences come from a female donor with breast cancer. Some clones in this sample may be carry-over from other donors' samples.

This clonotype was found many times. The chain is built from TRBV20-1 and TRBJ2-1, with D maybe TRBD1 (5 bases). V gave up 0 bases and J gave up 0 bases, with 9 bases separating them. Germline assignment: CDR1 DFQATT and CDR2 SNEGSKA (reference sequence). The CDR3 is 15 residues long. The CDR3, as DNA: TGCAGTGCTAGAGATCGAAGGGGCTCCTACAATGAGCAGTTCTTC. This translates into CSARDRRGSYNEQFF.

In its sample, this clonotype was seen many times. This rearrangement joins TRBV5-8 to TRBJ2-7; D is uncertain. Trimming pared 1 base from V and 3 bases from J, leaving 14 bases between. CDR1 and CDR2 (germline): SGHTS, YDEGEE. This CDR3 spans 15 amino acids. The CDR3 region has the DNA TGTGCCAGCAGCTTGTATTTGCCAAAGATCTACGAGCAGTACTTC. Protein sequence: CASSLYLPKIYEQYF.

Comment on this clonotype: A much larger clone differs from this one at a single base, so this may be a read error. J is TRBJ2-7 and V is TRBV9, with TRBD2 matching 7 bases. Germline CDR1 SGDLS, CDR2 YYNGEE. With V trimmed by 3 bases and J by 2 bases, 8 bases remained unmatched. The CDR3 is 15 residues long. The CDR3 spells CASSGGPAGPYEQYF. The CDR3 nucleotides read TGTGCCAGCAGCGGAGGACCAGCGGGACCCTACGAGCAGTACTTC.

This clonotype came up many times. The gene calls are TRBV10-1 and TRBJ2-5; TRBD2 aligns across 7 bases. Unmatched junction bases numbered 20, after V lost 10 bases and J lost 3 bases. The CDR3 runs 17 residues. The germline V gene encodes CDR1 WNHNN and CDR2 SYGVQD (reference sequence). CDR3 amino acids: CAIGIRDYRTDEETQYF. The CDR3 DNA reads TGCGCCATCGGGATCCGGGACTACAGAACCGATGAAGAGACCCAGTACTTC.

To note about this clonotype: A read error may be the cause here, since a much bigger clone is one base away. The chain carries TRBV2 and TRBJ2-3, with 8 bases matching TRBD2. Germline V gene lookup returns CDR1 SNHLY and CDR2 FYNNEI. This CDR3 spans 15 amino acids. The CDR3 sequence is CAGSELAVSTDTQYF. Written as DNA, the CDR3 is TGTGCCGGCAGTGAACTAGCGGTTAGCACAGATACGCAGTATTTT.

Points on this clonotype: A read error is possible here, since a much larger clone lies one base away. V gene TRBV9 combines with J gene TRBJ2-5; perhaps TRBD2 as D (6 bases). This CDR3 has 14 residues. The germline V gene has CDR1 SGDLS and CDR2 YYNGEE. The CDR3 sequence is CASSVSWGEETQHF. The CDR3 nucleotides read TGTGCCAGCAGCGTATCCTGGGGGGAAGAGACCCAGCACTTC.

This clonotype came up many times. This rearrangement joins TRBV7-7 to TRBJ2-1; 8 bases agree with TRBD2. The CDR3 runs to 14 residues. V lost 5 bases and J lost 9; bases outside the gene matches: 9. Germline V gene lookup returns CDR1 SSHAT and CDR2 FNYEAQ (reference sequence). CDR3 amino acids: CASSPGLAFSEQFF. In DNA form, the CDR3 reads TGTGCCAGCAGCCCTGGACTAGCCTTCAGTGAGCAGTTCTTC. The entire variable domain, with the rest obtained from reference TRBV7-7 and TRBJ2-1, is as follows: GAGVSQSPRYKVTKRGQDVTLRCDPISSHATLYWYQQALGQGPEFLTYFNYEAQPDKSGLPSDRFSAERPEGSISTLTIQRTEQRDSAMYRCASSPGLAFSEQFFGPGTRLTVL.

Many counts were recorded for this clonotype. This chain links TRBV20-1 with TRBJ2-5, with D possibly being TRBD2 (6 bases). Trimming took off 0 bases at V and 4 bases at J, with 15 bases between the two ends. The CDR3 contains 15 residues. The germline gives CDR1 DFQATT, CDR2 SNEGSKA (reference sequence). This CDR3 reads CSARDPPSVRETQYF. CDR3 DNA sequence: TGCAGTGCTAGAGATCCGCCTAGCGTGAGAGAGACCCAGTACTTC.

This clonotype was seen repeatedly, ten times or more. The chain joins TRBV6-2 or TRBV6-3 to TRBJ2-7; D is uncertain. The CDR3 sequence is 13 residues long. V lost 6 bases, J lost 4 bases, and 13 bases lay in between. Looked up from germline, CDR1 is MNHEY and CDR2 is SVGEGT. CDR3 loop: CASSDRPRYEQYF. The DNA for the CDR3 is TGTGCCAGCAGCGACCGCCCAAGGTACGAGCAGTACTTC.

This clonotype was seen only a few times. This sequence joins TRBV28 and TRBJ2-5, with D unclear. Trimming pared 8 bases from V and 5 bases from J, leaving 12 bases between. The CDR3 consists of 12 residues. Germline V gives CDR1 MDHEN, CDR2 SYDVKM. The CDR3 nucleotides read TGTGCCAGCTACACCGGCAGGGAGACCCAGTACTTC. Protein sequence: CASYTGRETQYF.

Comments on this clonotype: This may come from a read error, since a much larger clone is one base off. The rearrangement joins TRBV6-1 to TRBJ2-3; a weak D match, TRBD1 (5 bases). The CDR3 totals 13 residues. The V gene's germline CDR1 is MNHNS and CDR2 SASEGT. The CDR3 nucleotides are TGTGCCAGTCAGGGTTTTCGCACAGGTACGCAGTATTTT. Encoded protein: CASQGFRTGTQYF.

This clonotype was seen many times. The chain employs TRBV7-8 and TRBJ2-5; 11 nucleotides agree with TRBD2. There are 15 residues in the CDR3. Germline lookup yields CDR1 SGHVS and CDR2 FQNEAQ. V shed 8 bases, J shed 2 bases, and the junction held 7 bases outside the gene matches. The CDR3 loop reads CASFTGLAVQETQYF. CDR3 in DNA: TGTGCCAGCTTTACGGGACTAGCGGTACAAGAGACCCAGTACTTC.

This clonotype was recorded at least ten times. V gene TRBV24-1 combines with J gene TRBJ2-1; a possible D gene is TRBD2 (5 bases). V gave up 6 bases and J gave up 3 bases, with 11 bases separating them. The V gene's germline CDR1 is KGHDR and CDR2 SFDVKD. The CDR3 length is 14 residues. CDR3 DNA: TGTGCCACCAGTAACGGACTTCGCTACAATGAGCAGTTCTTC. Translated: CATSNGLRYNEQFF.

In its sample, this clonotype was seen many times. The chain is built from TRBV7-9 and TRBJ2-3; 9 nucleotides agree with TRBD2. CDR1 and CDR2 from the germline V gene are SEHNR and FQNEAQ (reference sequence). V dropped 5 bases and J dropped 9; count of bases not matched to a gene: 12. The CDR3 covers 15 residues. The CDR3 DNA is TGTGCCAGCAGCCTACAGCGGGAGGTTCACAACACGCAGTATTTT. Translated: CASSLQREVHNTQYF.

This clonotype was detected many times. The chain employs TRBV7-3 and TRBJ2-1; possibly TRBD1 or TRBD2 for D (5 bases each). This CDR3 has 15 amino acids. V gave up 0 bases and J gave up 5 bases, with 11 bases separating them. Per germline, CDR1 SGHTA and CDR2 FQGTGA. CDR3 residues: CASSLTRDLHNEQFF. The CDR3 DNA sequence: TGTGCCAGCAGCTTAACCCGGGACCTACACAATGAGCAGTTCTTC. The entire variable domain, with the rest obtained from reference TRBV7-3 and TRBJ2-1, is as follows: GAGVSQTPSNKVTEKGKYVELRCDPISGHTALYWYRQSLGQGPEFLIYFQGTGAADDSGLPNDRFFAVRPEGSVSTLKIQRTERGDSAVYLCASSLTRDLHNEQFFGPGTRLTVL.

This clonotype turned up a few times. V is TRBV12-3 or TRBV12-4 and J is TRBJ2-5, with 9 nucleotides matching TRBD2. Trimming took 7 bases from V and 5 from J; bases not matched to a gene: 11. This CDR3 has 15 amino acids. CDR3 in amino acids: CASTRGGRASETQYF. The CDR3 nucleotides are TGTGCCAGCACTCGGGGCGGGAGGGCCTCTGAGACCCAGTACTTC.

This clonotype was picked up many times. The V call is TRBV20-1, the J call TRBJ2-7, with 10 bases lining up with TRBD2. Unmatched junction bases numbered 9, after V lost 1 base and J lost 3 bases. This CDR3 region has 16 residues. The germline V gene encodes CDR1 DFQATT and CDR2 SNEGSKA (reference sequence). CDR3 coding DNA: TGCAGTGCTAGAGTCCGGACTAGCGGTCTTGGCTACGAGCAGTACTTC. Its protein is CSARVRTSGLGYEQYF.

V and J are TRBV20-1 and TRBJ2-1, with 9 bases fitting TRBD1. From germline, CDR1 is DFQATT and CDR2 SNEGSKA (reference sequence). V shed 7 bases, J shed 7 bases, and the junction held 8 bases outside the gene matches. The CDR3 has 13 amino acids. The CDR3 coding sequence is TGCAGTGTTCGGACAGGGGCCGAAAATGAGCAGTTCTTC. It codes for CSVRTGAENEQFF.

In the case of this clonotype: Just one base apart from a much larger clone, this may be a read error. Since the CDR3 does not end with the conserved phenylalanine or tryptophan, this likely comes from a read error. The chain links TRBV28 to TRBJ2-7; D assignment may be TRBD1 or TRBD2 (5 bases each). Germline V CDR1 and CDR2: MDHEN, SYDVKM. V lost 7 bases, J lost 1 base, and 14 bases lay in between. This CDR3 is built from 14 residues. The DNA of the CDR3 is TGTGCCAGCACCGTGGGACGGGCTTCCTACGAGCAGTACTCC. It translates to CASTVGRASYEQYS.

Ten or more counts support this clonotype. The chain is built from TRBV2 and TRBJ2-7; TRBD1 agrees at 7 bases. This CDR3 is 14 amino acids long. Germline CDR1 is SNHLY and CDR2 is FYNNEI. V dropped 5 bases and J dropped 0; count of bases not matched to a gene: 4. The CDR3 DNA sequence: TGTGCCAGCAGTCGGACAGGCCACTCCTACGAGCAGTACTTC. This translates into CASSRTGHSYEQYF.

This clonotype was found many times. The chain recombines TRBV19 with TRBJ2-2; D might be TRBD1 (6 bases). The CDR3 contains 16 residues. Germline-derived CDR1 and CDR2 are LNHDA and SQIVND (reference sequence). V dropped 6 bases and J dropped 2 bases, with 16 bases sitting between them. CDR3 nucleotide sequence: TGTGCCAGTAGAACCCAGGGGTCTTCCAACACCGGGGAGCTGTTTTTT. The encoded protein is CASRTQGSSNTGELFF.

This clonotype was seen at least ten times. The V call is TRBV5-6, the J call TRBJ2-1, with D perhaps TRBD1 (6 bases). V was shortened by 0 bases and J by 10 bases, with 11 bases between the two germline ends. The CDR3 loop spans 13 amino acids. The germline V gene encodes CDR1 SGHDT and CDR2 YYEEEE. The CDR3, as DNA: TGTGCCAGCAGCTTGGGGACAGCTTGGGAGCAGTTCTTC. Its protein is CASSLGTAWEQFF.

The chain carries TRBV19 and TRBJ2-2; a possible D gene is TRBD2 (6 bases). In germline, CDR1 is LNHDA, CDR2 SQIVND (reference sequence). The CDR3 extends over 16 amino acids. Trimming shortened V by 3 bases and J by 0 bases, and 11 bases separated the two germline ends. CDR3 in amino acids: CASSIRAGSNTGELFF. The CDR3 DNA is TGTGCCAGTAGTATCCGTGCGGGGTCGAACACCGGGGAGCTGTTTTTT.

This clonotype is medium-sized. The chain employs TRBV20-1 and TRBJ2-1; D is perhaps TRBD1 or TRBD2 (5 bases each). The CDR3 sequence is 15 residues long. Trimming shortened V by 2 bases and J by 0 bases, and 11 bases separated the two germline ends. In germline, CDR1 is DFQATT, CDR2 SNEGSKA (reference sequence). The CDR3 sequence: CSARWDLGSYNEQFF. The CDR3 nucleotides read TGCAGTGCTAGATGGGACCTGGGCTCCTACAATGAGCAGTTCTTC.

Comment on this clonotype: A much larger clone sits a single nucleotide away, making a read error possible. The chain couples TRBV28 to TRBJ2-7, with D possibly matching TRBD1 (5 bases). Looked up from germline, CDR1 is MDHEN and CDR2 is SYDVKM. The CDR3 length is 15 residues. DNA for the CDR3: TGTGCCAGCAGCGCCCCAGGGCCCGGTCGCTACGAGCAGTGCTTC. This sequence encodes CASSAPGPGRYEQCF.

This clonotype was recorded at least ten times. The CDR3 sequence is CASSLSGTNYEQYF. The CDR3 nucleotides read TGTGCCAGCAGCCTTAGCGGGACCAACTACGAGCAGTACTTC. The chain links TRBV5-6 to TRBJ2-7; 8 bases are a match to TRBD2. This CDR3 is 14 amino acids long. Germline V gene data show CDR1 as SGHDT and CDR2 as YYEEEE. V lost 4 bases and J lost 3; bases outside the gene matches: 6.

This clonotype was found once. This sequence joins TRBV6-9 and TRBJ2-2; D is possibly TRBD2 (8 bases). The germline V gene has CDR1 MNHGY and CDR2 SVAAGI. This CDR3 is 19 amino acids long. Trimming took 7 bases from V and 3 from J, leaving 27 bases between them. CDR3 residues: CASTRGAGGRGGYTGELFF. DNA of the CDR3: TGTGCCAGCACCCGGGGGGCAGGGGGGCGCGGGGGGTACACCGGGGAGCTGTTTTTT.

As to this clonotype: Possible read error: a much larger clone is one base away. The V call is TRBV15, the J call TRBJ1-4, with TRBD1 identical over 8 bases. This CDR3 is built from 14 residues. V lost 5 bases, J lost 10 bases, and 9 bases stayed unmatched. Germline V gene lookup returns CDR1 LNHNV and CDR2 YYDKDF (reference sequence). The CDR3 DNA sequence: TGTGCCACCAGCTTACGGACAGGGCTTGGAAAACTGTTTTTT. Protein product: CATSLRTGLGKLFF.